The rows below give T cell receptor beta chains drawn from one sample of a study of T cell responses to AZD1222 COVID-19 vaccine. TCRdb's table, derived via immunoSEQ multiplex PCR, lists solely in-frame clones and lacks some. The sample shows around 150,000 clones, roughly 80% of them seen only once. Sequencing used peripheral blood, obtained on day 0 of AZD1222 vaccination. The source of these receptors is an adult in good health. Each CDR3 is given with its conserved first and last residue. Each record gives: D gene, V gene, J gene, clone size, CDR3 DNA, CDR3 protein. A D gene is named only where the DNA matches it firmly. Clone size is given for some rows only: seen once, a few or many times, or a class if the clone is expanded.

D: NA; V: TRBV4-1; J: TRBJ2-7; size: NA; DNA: TGCGCCAGCAGCCAGAGGACAGCTACCTACGAGCAGTACTTC; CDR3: CASSQRTATYEQYF
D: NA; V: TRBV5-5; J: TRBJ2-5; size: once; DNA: TGTGCCAGCAGCTTATCAGGAAGCGGGCAGGAGACCCAGTACTTC; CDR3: CASSLSGSGQETQYF
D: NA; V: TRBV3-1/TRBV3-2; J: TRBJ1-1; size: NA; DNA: TGTGCCAGCAGCCGGGGGACTAGGCCTGAAGCTTTCTTT; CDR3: CASSRGTRPEAFF
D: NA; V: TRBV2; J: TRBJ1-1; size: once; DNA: TGTGCCAGCAGTGAAGACTACTCAGGGAACACTGAAGCTTTCTTT; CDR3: CASSEDYSGNTEAFF
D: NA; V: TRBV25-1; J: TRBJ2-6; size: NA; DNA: TGTGCCAGCAGTGCGTCGGGAATCTCTGGGGCCAACGTCCTGACTTTC; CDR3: CASSASGISGANVLTF
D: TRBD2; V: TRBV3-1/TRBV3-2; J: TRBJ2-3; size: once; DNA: TGTGCCAGCAGCCAAGGACCGACTAGCGGGGGGGCAAGGGATACGCAGTATTTT; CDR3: CASSQGPTSGGARDTQYF
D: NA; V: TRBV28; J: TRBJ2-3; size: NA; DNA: TGTGCCAGCCAAAAGGGCCGCACAGATACGCAGTATTTT; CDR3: CASQKGRTDTQYF
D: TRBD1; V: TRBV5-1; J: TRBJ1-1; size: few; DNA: TGCGCCAGCAGCTGGACAGGGGGTAACACTGAAGCTTTCTTT; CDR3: CASSWTGGNTEAFF
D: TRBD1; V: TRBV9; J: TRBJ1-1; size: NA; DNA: TGTGCCAGCAACGCCGGGACAGACACTGAAGCTTTCTTT; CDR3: CASNAGTDTEAFF
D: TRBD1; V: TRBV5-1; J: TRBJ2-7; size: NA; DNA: TGCGCCAGCAGCCTACCGACAGGGGCAATCTACGAGCAGTACTTC; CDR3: CASSLPTGAIYEQYF
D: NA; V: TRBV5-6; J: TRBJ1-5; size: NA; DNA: TGTGCCAGCAGCTTGGGCGGACGGACTAATCAGCCCCAGCATTTT; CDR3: CASSLGGRTNQPQHF
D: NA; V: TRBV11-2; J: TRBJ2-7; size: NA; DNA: TGTGCCAGCAGCTTATCCGGGACAATGAGCTCCTACGAGCAGTACTTC; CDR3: CASSLSGTMSSYEQYF
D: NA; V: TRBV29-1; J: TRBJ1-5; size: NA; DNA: TGCAGCGTTGTGGGGGGATATGATCAGCCCCAGCATTTT; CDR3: CSVVGGYDQPQHF
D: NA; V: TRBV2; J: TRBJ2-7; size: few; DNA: TGTGCCAGCAGCATTGTACCCAGGCCGGTCTCCTACGAGCAGTACTTC; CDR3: CASSIVPRPVSYEQYF
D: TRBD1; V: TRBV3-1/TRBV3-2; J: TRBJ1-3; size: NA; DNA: TGTGCCAGCAGCCGAGGACAGGGTGCTTCTGGAAACACCATATATTTT; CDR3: CASSRGQGASGNTIYF
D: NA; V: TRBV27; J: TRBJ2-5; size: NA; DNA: TGTGCCAGCGGTTATGGGAGGGGGTATTCGGAGACCCAGTACTTC; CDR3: CASGYGRGYSETQYF
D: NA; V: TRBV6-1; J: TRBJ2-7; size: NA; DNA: TGTGCCAGCAGTGAACTTTGGGGGGTCGACGACTACGAGCAGTACTTC; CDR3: CASSELWGVDDYEQYF
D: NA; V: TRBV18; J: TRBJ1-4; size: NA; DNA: TGTGCCAGCTCACCGCGACAGGTCGGGTCAGAAAAACTGTTTTTT; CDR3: CASSPRQVGSEKLFF
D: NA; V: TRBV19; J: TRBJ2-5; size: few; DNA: TGTGCCAGTAGTATAGGACTGAACCAAGAGACCCAGTACTTC; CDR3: CASSIGLNQETQYF
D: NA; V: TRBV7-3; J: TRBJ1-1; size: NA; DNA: TGTGCCAGCAGCTTAACGCGAGGAGCCAGAGTTGAAGCTTTCTTT; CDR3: CASSLTRGARVEAFF
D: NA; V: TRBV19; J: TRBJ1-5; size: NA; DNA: TGTGCCAGTAGTATTTCAGAAACGGCTAGCAATCAGCCCCAGCATTTT; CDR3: CASSISETASNQPQHF
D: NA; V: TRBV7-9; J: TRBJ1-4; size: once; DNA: TGTGCCAGCAGCTTATACATCAATGAAAAACTGTTTTTT; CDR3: CASSLYINEKLFF
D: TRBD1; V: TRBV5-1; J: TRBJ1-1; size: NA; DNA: TGCGCCAGCAGCTCCCAGGGGGCAGACACTGAAGCTTTCTTT; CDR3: CASSSQGADTEAFF
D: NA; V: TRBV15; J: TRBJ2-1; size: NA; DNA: TGTGCCACCAGCAGAGTGGGAGGGGGCGATGAGCAGTTCTTC; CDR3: CATSRVGGGDEQFF
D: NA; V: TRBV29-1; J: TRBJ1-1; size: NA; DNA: TGCAGCGTTGTACTGGGGGGGAACACTGAAGCTTTCTTT; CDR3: CSVVLGGNTEAFF
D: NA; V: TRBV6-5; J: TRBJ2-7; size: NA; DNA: TGTGCCAGCGCGGACAGCCCAACCTACGAGCAGTACTTC; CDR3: CASADSPTYEQYF
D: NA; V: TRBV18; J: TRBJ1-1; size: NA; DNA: TGTGCCAGCTCGCTTGACACTATCGGGACTGAAGCTTTCTTT; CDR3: CASSLDTIGTEAFF
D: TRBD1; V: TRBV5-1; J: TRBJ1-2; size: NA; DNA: TGCGCCAGCAGCTGGGGGATGGGACAGGGGTCTAACTATGGCTACACCTTC; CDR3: CASSWGMGQGSNYGYTF
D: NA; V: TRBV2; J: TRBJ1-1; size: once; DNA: TGTGCCAGCAGTGTGCGGGGGGGCACTGAAGCTTTCTTT; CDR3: CASSVRGGTEAFF
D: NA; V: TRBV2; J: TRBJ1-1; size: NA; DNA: TGTGCCAGCAGTTATGGGACACACACTGAAGCTTTCTTT; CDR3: CASSYGTHTEAFF
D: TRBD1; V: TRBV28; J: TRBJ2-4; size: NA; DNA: TGTGCCAGCAGTGTGACAGGGGCCAAAAACATTCAGTACTTC; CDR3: CASSVTGAKNIQYF
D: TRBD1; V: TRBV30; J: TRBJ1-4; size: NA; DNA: TGTGCCTGGAGCTCGGACAGGGGACGTCTCGAAAAACTGTTTTTT; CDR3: CAWSSDRGRLEKLFF
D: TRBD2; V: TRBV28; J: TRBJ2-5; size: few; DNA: TGTGCCAGCAGCCGGGGGGGTGTACGGGAAGAGACCCAGTACTTC; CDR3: CASSRGGVREETQYF
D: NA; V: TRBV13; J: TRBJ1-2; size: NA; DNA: TGTGCCAGCAGGATCCAGGATAACTATGGCTACACCTTC; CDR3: CASRIQDNYGYTF
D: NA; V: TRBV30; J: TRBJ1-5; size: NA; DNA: TGTGCCTGGAGCCAAGGAGGGAATCAGCCCCAGCATTTT; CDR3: CAWSQGGNQPQHF
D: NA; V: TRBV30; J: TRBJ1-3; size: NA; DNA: TGTGCCTGGAGTCTTCGAAGCTCTGGAAACACCATATATTTT; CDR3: CAWSLRSSGNTIYF
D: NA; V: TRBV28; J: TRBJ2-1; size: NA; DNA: TGTGCCAGCAGTTCCCCGGGGGACTCCCCGGAGCAGTTCTTC; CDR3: CASSSPGDSPEQFF
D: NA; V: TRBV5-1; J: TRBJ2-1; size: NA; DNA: TGCGCCAGCAGCTTGGCCGGTTTCAGAAATGAGCAGTTCTTC; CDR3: CASSLAGFRNEQFF
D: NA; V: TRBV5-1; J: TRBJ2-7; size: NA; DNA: TGCGCCAGCAGCTTGGAGAACAGGCCTACCTACGAGCAGTACTTC; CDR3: CASSLENRPTYEQYF
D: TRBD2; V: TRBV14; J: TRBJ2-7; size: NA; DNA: TGTGCCAGCAGCCAAGGGGTCACTAGCGCGTCCTACGAGCAGTACTTC; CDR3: CASSQGVTSASYEQYF
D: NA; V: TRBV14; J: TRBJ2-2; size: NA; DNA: TGTGCCAGCGGCCTTTTTAACACCGGGGAGCTGTTTTTT; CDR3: CASGLFNTGELFF
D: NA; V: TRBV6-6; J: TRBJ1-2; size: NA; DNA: TGTGCCAGCAGTTCCTCGGGCAACTATGGCTACACCTTC; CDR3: CASSSSGNYGYTF
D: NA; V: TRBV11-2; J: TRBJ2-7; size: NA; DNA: TGTGCCAGCAGCCGCGACAGGAAGATCTACGAGCAGTACTTC; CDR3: CASSRDRKIYEQYF
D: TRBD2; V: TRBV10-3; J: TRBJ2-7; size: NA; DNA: TGTGCCATCAGTCCCTCCGGACTAGCGACGGGAGAGCAGTACTTC; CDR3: CAISPSGLATGEQYF
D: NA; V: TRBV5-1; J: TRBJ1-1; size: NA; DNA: TGCGCCAGCAGCTTGGCTCCGGGAGTCGTAAGTAAGAACACTGAAGCTTTCTTT; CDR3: CASSLAPGVVSKNTEAFF
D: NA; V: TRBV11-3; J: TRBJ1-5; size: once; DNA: TGTGCCAGCACCTTACCCCGGGGGAGGGCCGGCAATCAGCCCCAGCATTTT; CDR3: CASTLPRGRAGNQPQHF
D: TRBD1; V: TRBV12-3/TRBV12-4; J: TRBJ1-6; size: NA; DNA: TGTGCCAGCAGCCCTAGGGGGCAGAGACCCCTCCACTTT; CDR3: CASSPRGQRPLHF
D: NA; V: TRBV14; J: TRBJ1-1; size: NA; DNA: TGTGCCAGCAGCCAAGATCGGGGGGTCGGAGCTTTCTTT; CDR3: CASSQDRGVGAFF
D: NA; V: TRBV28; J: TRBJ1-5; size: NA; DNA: TGTGTCTCGACAGGTGCCCTCACGGGGAGCAATCAGCCCCAGCATTTT; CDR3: CVSTGALTGSNQPQHF
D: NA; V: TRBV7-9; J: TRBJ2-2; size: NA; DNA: TGTGCCAGCAGCCCCCAGGGGCGGGCAATGGCCGGGGAGCTGTTTTTT; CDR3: CASSPQGRAMAGELFF
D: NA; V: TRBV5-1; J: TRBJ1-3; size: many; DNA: TGCGCCAGCAGCCCAGGACAGCCTGGAAACACCATATATTTT; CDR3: CASSPGQPGNTIYF
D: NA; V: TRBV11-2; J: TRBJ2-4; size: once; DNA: TGTGCCAGCACCTTGCTAGTGTCCGCACTAGCCAAAAACATTCAGTACTTC; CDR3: CASTLLVSALAKNIQYF
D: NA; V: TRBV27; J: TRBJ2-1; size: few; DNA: TGTGCCAGCAGTTTCGCGGACAGCTTTTCCTACAATGAGCAGTTCTTC; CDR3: CASSFADSFSYNEQFF
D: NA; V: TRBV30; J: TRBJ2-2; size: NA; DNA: TGTGCCTGGACCCGGGACCTTGCCAACGGGGAGCTGTTTTTT; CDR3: CAWTRDLANGELFF
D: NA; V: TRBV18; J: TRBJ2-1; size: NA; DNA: TGTGCCAGCTCCCTTTCTCACGCGAGCGCCAATGAGCAGTTCTTC; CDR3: CASSLSHASANEQFF